What follows are 25 T cell receptor beta chains derived from one specimen sequenced in a study of blood T cells in healthy people across ages. With a J-beta primer mix and a sample-barcoded 5' primer, a second PCR ran roughly 6 to 12 cycles. TCRdb reprocessed the 5' RACE reads with MiXCR, giving one entry per CDR3 protein. The sample carries hundreds of thousands of distinct CDR3 sequences, around 49% recorded once. The specimen was blood. The source of these receptors is a woman aged 55 to 70 in good health.

The sample holds a few counts of this clonotype. The chain has TRBV29-1 and TRBJ2-7, with 10 positions matching TRBD2. V lost 3 bases and J lost 3; bases outside the gene matches: 8. Germline-derived CDR1 and CDR2 are SQVTM and ANQGSEA. The CDR3 is made up of 15 amino acids. The CDR3 DNA sequence: TGCAGCGTTGAGTCCCCTAGCGGGAGTTTCTACGAGCAGTACTTC. Protein: CSVESPSGSFYEQYF.

At least ten counts were recorded for this clonotype. This chain joins TRBV7-7 and TRBJ2-7, with D perhaps given as TRBD1 or TRBD2 (7 bases each). This CDR3 comprises 13 residues. From germline, CDR1 is SSHAT and CDR2 FNYEAQ (reference sequence). The ends were cut back, 5 bases at V and 4 bases at J, with 12 bases in the middle. CDR3 nucleotide sequence: TGTGCCAGCAGCCGACAGGGAGGGTACGAGCAGTACTTC. This sequence encodes CASSRQGGYEQYF.

The chain recombines TRBV28 with TRBJ2-7, with D possibly matching TRBD1 (7 bases). The CDR3 covers 15 residues. The V end lost 7 bases, the J end lost 2 bases, and 18 bases lay between the germline ends. The germline gives CDR1 MDHEN, CDR2 SYDVKM. Written as DNA, the CDR3 is TGTGCCAGCACGGTAGCGGCACAGGGGCCCTACGAGCAGTACTTC. As protein: CASTVAAQGPYEQYF.

The chain couples TRBV7-3 to TRBJ2-1; D is possibly TRBD2 (6 bases). With 8 bases removed from V and 4 bases from J, the gap between germline ends came to 18 bases. This CDR3 contains 15 residues. Germline assignment: CDR1 SGHTA and CDR2 FQGTGA. Here the CDR3 DNA reads TGTGCCAGCGCCCAAACGGGAGAAGCTTACAATGAGCAGTTCTTC. Protein: CASAQTGEAYNEQFF.

A few counts support this clonotype. The V and J genes are TRBV29-1 and TRBJ1-2; D unresolved. In germline, CDR1 is SQVTM, CDR2 ANQGSEA. This CDR3 region has 13 residues. The V end was cut by 5 bases, the J end by 1 base, with 11 bases between. DNA for the CDR3: TGCAGCGTTATGGGAATCATTAACTATGGCTACACCTTC. This codes for CSVMGIINYGYTF.

J is TRBJ1-1 and V is TRBV7-8; no clear D gene. The CDR3 extends over 12 amino acids. Trimming shortened V by 6 bases and J by 1 base, and 6 bases separated the two germline ends. CDR1 is SGHVS and CDR2 is FQNEAQ in the germline V gene. This chain's CDR3 is CASRDGNTEAFF. For the CDR3, the DNA is TGTGCCAGCAGGGACGGGAACACTGAAGCTTTCTTT.

The V gene is TRBV6-2 or TRBV6-3, the J gene TRBJ2-6; weak D call: TRBD1 (5 bases). CDR3 length equals 14 residues. From germline, CDR1 is MNHEY and CDR2 SVGEGT. V was shortened by 6 bases and J by 4 bases, with 10 bases between the two germline ends. CDR3 sequence: CASSQGYGANVLTF. CDR3 sequence (DNA): TGTGCCAGCAGCCAGGGTTACGGGGCCAACGTCCTGACTTTC.

In its sample, this clonotype was seen many times. The chain has TRBV6-5 and TRBJ2-7, with 8 bases aligning to TRBD1. There are 13 residues in the CDR3. Germline assignment: CDR1 MNHEY and CDR2 SVGAGI. J lost 2 bases, V lost 5 bases, and 2 bases had no gene match. DNA of the CDR3: TGTGCCAGCAGTCCGACAGGGGCCTACGAGCAGTACTTC. Amino acid sequence: CASSPTGAYEQYF.

This rearrangement joins TRBV16 to TRBJ2-5; D tentatively fits TRBD1 or TRBD2 (5 bases each). CDR3 size: 14 residues. CDR1 is KGHSY, CDR2 FQNENV, per germline. V lost 1 base and J 3 bases, leaving 9 bases between the germline ends. The DNA of the CDR3 is TGTGCCAGCAGCCAATGGGGGACCGAAGAGACCCAGTACTTC. Encoded protein: CASSQWGTEETQYF.

This chain connects TRBV29-1 to TRBJ2-7; D is unresolved. This CDR3 contains 14 residues. Germline CDR1 SQVTM, CDR2 ANQGSEA. Trimming left V 4 bases short and J 2 bases short, with 15 bases between. The CDR3 loop reads CSVVLGPGAYEQYF. CDR3 nucleotides: TGCAGCGTTGTGCTGGGCCCGGGTGCCTACGAGCAGTACTTC.

The CDR3 loop is CASSPGTRSDYEQYF. CDR3 DNA sequence: TGTGCCAGCAGTCCCGGGACCAGATCGGACTACGAGCAGTACTTC. J is TRBJ2-7 and V is TRBV12-3 or TRBV12-4; D assignment may be TRBD1 or TRBD2 (5 bases each). Trimming left V 5 bases short and J 3 bases short, with 17 bases between. There are 15 residues in the CDR3.

The rearrangement uses TRBV9 and TRBJ2-1; 9 bases line up with TRBD2. Losses at the gene ends were 2 bases for V and 9 bases for J; bases not matched to a gene: 12. Germline CDR1 is SGDLS and CDR2 is YYNGEE. CDR3 length equals 16 residues. As DNA, the CDR3 is TGTGCCAGCAGCGTGACCGAGGTAGCGGGAGAGGGTGAGCAGTTCTTC. Translation: CASSVTEVAGEGEQFF.

This clonotype was seen just once. The chain couples TRBV10-3 to TRBJ1-1, with D possibly being TRBD1 (6 bases). Germline values: CDR1 ENHRY, CDR2 SYGVKD. The CDR3 covers 12 residues. V gave up 5 bases and J gave up 5 bases, with 9 bases separating them. This CDR3 is CAISSGTTEAFF. As DNA, the CDR3 is TGTGCCATCAGTTCCGGGACAACTGAAGCTTTCTTT.

This clonotype was counted many times. V usage is TRBV5-1 and J usage is TRBJ2-7, with a weak D call TRBD1 (5 bases). Trimming left V 1 base short and J 6 bases short, with 8 bases between. This CDR3 has 12 residues. Germline V gives CDR1 SGHRS, CDR2 YFSETQ. Here the CDR3 reads CASSLRGLEQYF. CDR3 DNA sequence: TGCGCCAGCAGCTTGAGGGGTCTCGAGCAGTACTTC. Combining the CDR3 with reference TRBV5-1 and TRBJ2-7 gives the whole variable domain KAGVTQTPRYLIKTRGQQVTLSCSPISGHRSVSWYQQTPGQGLQFLFEYFSETQRNKGNFPGRFSGRQFSNSRSEMNVSTLELGDSALYLCASSLRGLEQYFGPGTRLTVT.

A few counts support this clonotype. The rearrangement links TRBV20-1 to TRBJ2-7; 9 nucleotides align to TRBD1. There are 16 residues in the CDR3. V was clipped by 0 bases and J by 3 bases; unmatched bases: 9. CDR1 is DFQATT, CDR2 SNEGSKA, per germline (reference sequence). The CDR3 DNA is TGCAGTGCTAGAGATCAGACCGGGACAGGGTACTACGAGCAGTACTTC. Translation: CSARDQTGTGYYEQYF.

The rearrangement joins TRBV7-9 to TRBJ1-1; 8 bases line up with TRBD1. Germline trimming cut 0 bases from V and 4 bases from J; bases unmatched to any gene: 7. CDR1 is SEHNR and CDR2 is FQNEAQ in the germline V gene (reference sequence). The CDR3 consists of 16 residues. The CDR3 spells CASSLARTGLSTEAFF. CDR3 nucleotide sequence: TGTGCCAGCAGCTTAGCCCGGACAGGGTTGAGCACTGAAGCTTTCTTT.

This sequence joins TRBV2 and TRBJ2-1, with TRBD2 matching 10 bases. The V gene's germline CDR1 is SNHLY and CDR2 FYNNEI. With 7 bases clipped from V and 6 bases from J, the junction kept 9 bases outside the gene matches. This CDR3 spans 15 amino acids. The CDR3 nucleotides read TGTGCCAGCACCATACTAGCGGGAATCTCCAATGAGCAGTTCTTC. Protein product: CASTILAGISNEQFF.

In this sample, this clonotype turned up once. V is TRBV20-1 and J is TRBJ2-1, with 9 positions matching TRBD2. This CDR3 spans 16 amino acids. Trimming cost V 3 bases and J 3 bases; bases outside gene matches: 9. CDR1 is DFQATT and CDR2 is SNEGSKA in the germline V gene (reference sequence). The CDR3 reads CSARMASGTYYNEQFF. The CDR3 coding sequence is TGCAGTGCTAGGATGGCTAGCGGGACCTACTACAATGAGCAGTTCTTC.

This clonotype was counted only a few times. This chain joins TRBV28 and TRBJ2-7; TRBD1 matches 7 bases. This CDR3 is built from 16 residues. V shed 3 bases, J shed 4 bases, and the junction held 12 bases outside the gene matches. Germline V CDR1 and CDR2: MDHEN, SYDVKM. This CDR3 reads CASSFSRQGLIYEQYF. CDR3 DNA sequence: TGTGCCAGCAGTTTCTCTAGACAGGGCTTGATTTACGAGCAGTACTTC. Variable domain in full (rest from reference TRBV28 and TRBJ2-7): DVKVTQSSRYLVKRTGEKVFLECVQDMDHENMFWYRQDPGLGLRLIYFSYDVKMKEKGDIPEGYSVSREKKERFSLILESASTNQTSMYLCASSFSRQGLIYEQYFGPGTRLTVT.

The chain employs TRBV28 and TRBJ2-1; maybe TRBD2 (6 bases). CDR1 and CDR2 from the germline V gene are MDHEN and SYDVKM. This CDR3 has 15 amino acids. Trimming left V 7 bases short and J 3 bases short, with 16 bases between. CDR3 sequence (DNA): TGTGCCAGCAAGCCCAGCGGGTTTATCTACAATGAGCAGTTCTTC. Translated, it gives CASKPSGFIYNEQFF.

This clonotype was detected only a few times. The chain links TRBV6-1 to TRBJ1-2; D unclear. Per germline, CDR1 MNHNS and CDR2 SASEGT. The CDR3 is made up of 13 amino acids. Between the trimmed V and J ends, which lost 6 bases and 8 bases, there was a span of 16 bases. In nucleotides, the CDR3 is TGTGCCAGCAGGGAAACGGCAGTGCCGGGCTACACCTTC. Translation: CASRETAVPGYTF.

The genes are TRBV6-5 and TRBJ2-1, with TRBD2 matching 10 bases. V trimming: 3 bases; J trimming: 10 bases; junction bases outside the gene matches: 12. The CDR3 extends over 16 amino acids. Germline V gene data show CDR1 as MNHEY and CDR2 as SVGAGI. The CDR3 DNA reads TGTGCCAGCAGTTATTACACTAGCGGGGCGGAATCCGAGCAGTTCTTC. It encodes CASSYYTSGAESEQFF.

The sample holds a few counts of this clonotype. The genes are TRBV20-1 and TRBJ2-1, with 7 bases identical to TRBD2. CDR3 length: 14 amino acids. The ends lost 0 bases at V and 8 bases at J; junction bases unmatched: 7. Germline loops: CDR1 DFQATT, CDR2 SNEGSKA (reference sequence). The CDR3 loop reads CSAREGGRGDEQFF. The CDR3 DNA sequence: TGCAGTGCTAGAGAGGGCGGGAGAGGCGATGAGCAGTTCTTC.

This chain connects TRBV6-5 to TRBJ2-2, with D tentatively TRBD1 (5 bases). The CDR3 runs 15 residues. V was cut by 0 bases and J by 6 bases, with 11 bases left in between. Germline lookup yields CDR1 MNHEY and CDR2 SVGAGI. The chain's CDR3 is CASSYSRTGAGELFF. The CDR3 bases are TGTGCCAGCAGTTACTCCAGAACAGGCGCCGGGGAGCTGTTTTTT.

Of note for this clonotype: A clone one base away is much larger, so this may be a read error. This chain joins TRBV7-2 and TRBJ2-5, with D unresolved. Germline V gene sequence: CDR1 SGHTA, CDR2 FQGNSA. The CDR3 loop spans 12 amino acids. This CDR3 is CASGFGQETQYF. The CDR3 nucleotides are TGTGCCAGCGGCTTCGGGCAAGAGACCCAGTACTTC. Full variable domain (missing parts from reference TRBV7-2 and TRBJ2-5): GAGVSQSPSNKVTEKGKDVELRCDPISGHTALYWYRQSLGQGLEFLIYFQGNSAPDKSGLPSDRFSAERTGGSVSTLTIQRTQQEDSAVYLCASGFGQETQYFGPGTRLLVL.